This TCR beta chain came from a study of blood T cell repertoires in COVID-19. Study-wide context: Samples came from the United States, Italy and Spain, spanning acute and convalescent COVID-19. In each case, the material was cDNA or gDNA derived from T cells, B-cell-depleted T cells, or PBMCs.

Clones were read by immunoSEQ multiplex PCR, and TCRdb kept only the in-frame ones, dropping some. The sample shows fewer than 300,000 clones, 90% to 95% of them seen only once. CDR3 length: 15 residues. Looked up from germline, CDR1 is LGHNA and CDR2 is YNFKEQ. V gave up 1 base and J gave up 4 bases; unmatched junction bases: 2. Patients in Seattle were enrolled during active infection, then followed longitudinally. Sample: peripheral blood. The sequence was collected from a woman in her thirties with COVID-19, enrolled during active disease. J is TRBJ2-2 and V is TRBV4-2, with TRBD2 matching over 8 bases. CDR3 loop: CASSQAREGTGELFF. The CDR3 region has the DNA TGTGCCAGCAGCCAAGCCCGGGAGGGCACCGGGGAGCTGTTTTTT.